A few counts support the clone carrying this T cell receptor beta chain. Per the germline V gene, CDR1 is MNHNS and CDR2 is SASEGT. The CDR3 is 13 amino acids. This sample was taken from a study of T cells in Graves' hyperthyroidism and ophthalmopathy. From RNA transcripts, TCR beta CDR3 regions were amplified. The HTBI primer set was used in a first-round RT-PCR of the TCR CDR3. One entry per CDR3 protein, called by TCRdb with MiXCR from the multiplex PCR reads. The table lists under 350,000 distinct CDR3 sequences, around 20% of them singletons. This TCR was sampled from a woman between 45 and 65 years old with Graves' hyperthyroidism. The V and J genes are TRBV6-1 and TRBJ2-7; 7 bases fit TRBD2. Source material: blood. The CDR3 spells CASRGELVHEQYF. In nucleotides, the CDR3 is TGTGCAAGTCGGGGGGAGCTGGTTCACGAGCAGTACTTC.